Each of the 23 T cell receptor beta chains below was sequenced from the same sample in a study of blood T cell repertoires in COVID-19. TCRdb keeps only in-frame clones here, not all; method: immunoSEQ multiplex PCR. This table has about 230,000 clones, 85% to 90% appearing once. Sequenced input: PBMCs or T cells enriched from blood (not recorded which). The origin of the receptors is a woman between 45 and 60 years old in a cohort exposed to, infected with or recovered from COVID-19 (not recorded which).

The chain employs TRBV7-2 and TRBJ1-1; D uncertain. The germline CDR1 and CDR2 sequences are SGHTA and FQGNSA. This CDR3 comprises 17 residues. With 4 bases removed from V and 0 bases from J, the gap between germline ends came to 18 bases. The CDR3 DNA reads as TGTGCCAGCAGCTACCTCGGGGTCTTCGGGTTGAACACTGAAGCTTTCTTT. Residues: CASSYLGVFGLNTEAFF.

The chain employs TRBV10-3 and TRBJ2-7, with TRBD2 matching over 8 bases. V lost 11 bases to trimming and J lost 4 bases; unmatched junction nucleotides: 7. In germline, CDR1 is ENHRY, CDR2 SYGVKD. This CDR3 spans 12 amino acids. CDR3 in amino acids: CASHSGEYEQYF. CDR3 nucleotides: TGTGCCTCACATAGCGGGGAGTACGAGCAGTACTTC.

CDR3 sequence reads: CASSQEQTGSTDTQYF. The CDR3 DNA sequence: TGTGCCAGCAGCCAAGAACAAACAGGCAGCACAGATACGCAGTATTTT. This chain links TRBV4-2 with TRBJ2-3, with D tentatively TRBD1 (5 bases). Germline CDR1 reads LGHNA; CDR2 reads YNFKEQ. This CDR3 has 16 amino acids. V was pared by 0 bases and J by 0 bases, with 10 bases between.

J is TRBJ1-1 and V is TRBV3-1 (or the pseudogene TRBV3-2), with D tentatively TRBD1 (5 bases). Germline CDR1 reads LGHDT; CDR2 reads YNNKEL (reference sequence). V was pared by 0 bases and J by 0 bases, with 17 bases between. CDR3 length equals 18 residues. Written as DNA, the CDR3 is TGTGCCAGCAGCCAAGATATCCGGGCGGACACCCTGAACACTGAAGCTTTCTTT. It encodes CASSQDIRADTLNTEAFF.

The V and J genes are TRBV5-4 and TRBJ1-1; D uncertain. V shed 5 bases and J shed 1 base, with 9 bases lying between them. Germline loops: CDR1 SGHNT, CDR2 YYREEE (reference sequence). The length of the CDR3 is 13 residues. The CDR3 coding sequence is TGTGCCAGCAGGTCAACACCGAACACTGAAGCTTTCTTT. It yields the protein CASRSTPNTEAFF.

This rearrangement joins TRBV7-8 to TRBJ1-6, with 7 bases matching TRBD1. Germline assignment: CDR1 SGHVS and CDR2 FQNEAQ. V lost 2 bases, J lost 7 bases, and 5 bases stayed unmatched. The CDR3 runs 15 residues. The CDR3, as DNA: TGTGCCAGCAGCTTATTGGGGACAGAGAATTCACCCCTCCACTTT. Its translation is CASSLLGTENSPLHF.

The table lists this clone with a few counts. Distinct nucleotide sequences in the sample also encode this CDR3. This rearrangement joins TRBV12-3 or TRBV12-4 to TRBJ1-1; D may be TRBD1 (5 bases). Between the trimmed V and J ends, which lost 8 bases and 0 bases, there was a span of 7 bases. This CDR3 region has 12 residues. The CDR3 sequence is CASRQLNTEAFF. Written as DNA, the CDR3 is TGTGCCAGCCGACAGTTGAACACTGAAGCTTTCTTT.

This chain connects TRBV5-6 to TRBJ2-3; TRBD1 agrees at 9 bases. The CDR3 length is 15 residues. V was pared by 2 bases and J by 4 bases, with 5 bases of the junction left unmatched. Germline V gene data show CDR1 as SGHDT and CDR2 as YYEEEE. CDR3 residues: CASSFRDRVPDTQYF. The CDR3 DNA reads TGTGCCAGCAGCTTCCGGGACAGGGTGCCAGATACGCAGTATTTT.

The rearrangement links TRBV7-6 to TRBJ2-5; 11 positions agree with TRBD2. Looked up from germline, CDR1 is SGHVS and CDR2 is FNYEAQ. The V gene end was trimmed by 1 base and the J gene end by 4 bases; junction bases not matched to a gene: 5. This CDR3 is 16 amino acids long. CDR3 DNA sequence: TGTGCCAGCAGCTTAGTATCTAGCGGGGGGAGAGAGACCCAGTACTTC. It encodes CASSLVSSGGRETQYF.

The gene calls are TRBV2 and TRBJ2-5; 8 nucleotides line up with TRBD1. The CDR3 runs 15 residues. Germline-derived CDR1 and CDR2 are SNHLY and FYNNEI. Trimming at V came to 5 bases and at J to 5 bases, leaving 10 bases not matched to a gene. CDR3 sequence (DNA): TGTGCCAGCAGTAAAGACAGGGGTAGGGGGGAGACCCAGTACTTC. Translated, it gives CASSKDRGRGETQYF.

The CDR3 nucleotides read TGTGCCAGCAGCTTAGCAAGCGGGGTTTTCACAGATACGCAGTATTTT. Translated, it gives CASSLASGVFTDTQYF. This sequence joins TRBV7-2 and TRBJ2-3; the match to TRBD2 covers 7 bases. Losses at the gene ends were 0 bases for V and 2 bases for J; bases not matched to a gene: 5. Germline CDR1 and CDR2: SGHTA and FQGNSA. The CDR3 consists of 16 residues.

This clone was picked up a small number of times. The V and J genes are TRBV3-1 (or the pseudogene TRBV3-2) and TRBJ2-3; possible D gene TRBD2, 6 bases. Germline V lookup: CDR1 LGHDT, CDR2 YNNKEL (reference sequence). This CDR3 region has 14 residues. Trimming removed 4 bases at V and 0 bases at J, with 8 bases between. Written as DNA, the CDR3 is TGTGCCAGCAGCCTAGCGGAAAGCACAGATACGCAGTATTTT. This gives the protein CASSLAESTDTQYF.

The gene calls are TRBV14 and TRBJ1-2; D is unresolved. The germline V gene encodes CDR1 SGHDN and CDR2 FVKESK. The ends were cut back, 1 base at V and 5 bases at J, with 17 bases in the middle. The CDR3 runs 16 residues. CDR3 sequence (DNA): TGTGCCAGCAGCCAAGTGATTACGGGTGGCGGTTATGGCTACACCTTC. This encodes CASSQVITGGGYGYTF. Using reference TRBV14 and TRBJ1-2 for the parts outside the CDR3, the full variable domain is EAGVTQFPSHSVIEKGQTVTLRCDPISGHDNLYWYRRVMGKEIKFLLHFVKESKQDESGMPNNRFLAERTGGTYSTLKVQPAELEDSGVYFCASSQVITGGGYGYTFGSGTRLTVV.

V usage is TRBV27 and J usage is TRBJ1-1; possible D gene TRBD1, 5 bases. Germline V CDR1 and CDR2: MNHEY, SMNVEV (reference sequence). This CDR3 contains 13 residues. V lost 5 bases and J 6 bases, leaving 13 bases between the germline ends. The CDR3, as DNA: TGTGCCAGCAGTGGGTGGACAAGAGCTGAAGCTTTCTTT. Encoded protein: CASSGWTRAEAFF.

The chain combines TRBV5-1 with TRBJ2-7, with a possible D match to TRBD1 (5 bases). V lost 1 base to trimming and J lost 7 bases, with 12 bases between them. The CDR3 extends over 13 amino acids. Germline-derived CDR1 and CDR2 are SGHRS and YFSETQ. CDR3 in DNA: TGCGCCAGCAGCTTGTTGGACAATGGGGAGCAGTACTTC. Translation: CASSLLDNGEQYF.

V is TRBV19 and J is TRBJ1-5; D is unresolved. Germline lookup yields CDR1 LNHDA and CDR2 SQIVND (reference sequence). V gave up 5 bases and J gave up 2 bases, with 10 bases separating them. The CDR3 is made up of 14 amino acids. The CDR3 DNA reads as TGTGCCAGTAGTGCGGGTTACGGCAATCAGCCCCAGCATTTT. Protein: CASSAGYGNQPQHF.

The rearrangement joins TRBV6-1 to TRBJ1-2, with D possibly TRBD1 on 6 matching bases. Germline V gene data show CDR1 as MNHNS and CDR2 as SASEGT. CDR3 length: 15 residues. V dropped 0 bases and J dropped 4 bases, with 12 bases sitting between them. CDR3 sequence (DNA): TGTGCCAGCAGTGAAGCGCTTCAGGGGATCTATGGCTACACCTTC. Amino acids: CASSEALQGIYGYTF.

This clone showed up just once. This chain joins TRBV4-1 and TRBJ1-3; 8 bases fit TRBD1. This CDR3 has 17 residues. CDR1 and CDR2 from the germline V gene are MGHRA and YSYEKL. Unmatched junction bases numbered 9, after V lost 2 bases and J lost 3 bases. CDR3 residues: CASSQRPGQVDGNTIYF. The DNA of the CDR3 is TGCGCCAGCAGCCAACGTCCGGGACAGGTCGATGGAAACACCATATATTTT.

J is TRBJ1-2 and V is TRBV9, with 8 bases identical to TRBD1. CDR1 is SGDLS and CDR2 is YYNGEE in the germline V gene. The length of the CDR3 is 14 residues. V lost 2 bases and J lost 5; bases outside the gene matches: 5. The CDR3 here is CASSVGQGLYGYTF. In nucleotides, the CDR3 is TGTGCCAGCAGCGTTGGACAGGGCTTGTATGGCTACACCTTC.

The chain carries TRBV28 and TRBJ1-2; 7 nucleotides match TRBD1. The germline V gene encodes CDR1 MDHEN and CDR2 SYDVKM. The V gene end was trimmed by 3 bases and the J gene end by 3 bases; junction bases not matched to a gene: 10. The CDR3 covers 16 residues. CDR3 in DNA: TGTGCCAGCAGTTTCGACAGGGCGAGGGGCGACTATGGCTACACCTTC. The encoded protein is CASSFDRARGDYGYTF.

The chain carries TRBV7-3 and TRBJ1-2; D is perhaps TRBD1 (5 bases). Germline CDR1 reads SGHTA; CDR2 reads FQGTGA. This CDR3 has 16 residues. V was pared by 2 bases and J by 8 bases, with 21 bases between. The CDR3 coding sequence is TGTGCCAGCAGCTTAGGGCCTGGGGGGAAAGTGGAGGGCTACACCTTC. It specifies CASSLGPGGKVEGYTF.

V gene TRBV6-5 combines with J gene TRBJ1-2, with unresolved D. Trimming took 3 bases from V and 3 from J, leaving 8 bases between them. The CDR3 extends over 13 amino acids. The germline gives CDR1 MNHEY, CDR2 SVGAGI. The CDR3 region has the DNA TGTGCCAGCAGTTATATGGGCCACTATGGCTACACCTTC. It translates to CASSYMGHYGYTF.

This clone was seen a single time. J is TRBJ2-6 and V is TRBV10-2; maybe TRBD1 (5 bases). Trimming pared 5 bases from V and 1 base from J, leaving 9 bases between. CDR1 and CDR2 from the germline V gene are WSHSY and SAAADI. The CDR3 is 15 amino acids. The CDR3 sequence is CASSPQGSGANVLTF. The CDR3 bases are TGCGCCAGCAGTCCTCAGGGTTCTGGGGCCAACGTCCTGACTTTC.